This T cell receptor beta chain was found in a study of control samples from healthy donors and cancer patients (dated by TCRdb to 2018 to 2021). Concerning this clone: Its antigen is still unknown. No much larger clone is present one base from it, and per-base qualities are unavailable.

The CDR3 holds 21 amino acids from the cysteine to the phenylalanine. Of the read, only the CDR3 DNA is kept; its 63 bases are in frame from base 1. Per the germline V gene, SGHRS is the CDR1 and YFSETQ is the CDR2. The V and J ends are trimmed by 0 bases and 1 base, leaving 29 bases between them. Libraries were constructed by the immunoSEQ multiplex PCR assay. TCRdb stores this immuneACCESS table with in-frame sequences only. Part of the clones is absent; in the studies checked, under half of the shortfall reflects unresolved V genes, and no reason is known for the rest. The sample includes under 450,000 clones, with 80% to 95% observed a single time. The ten top clones hold roughly 6.4% of the sample.

Sequencing was carried out using PBMCs. The chain links TRBV5-1 with TRBJ2-7; the D gene assignment is ambiguous. The receptor's source is a middle-aged man with head and neck cancer. The bases read TGCGCCAGCAGCTTGGCCTATAAAACAGACTCTCCGACCCTCTTTTCCTACGAGCAGTACTTC. This is translated as CASSLAYKTDSPTLFSYEQYF.